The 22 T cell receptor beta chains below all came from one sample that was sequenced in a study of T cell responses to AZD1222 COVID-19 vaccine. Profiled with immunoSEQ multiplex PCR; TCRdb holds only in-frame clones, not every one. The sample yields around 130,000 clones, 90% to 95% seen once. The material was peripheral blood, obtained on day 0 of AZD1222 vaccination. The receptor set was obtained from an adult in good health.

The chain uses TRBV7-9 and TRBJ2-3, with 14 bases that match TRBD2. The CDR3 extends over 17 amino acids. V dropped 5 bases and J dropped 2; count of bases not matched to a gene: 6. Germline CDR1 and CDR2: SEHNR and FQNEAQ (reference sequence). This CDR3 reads CASSPGLAGGVTDTQYF. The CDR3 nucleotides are TGTGCCAGCAGCCCAGGACTAGCGGGAGGAGTCACAGATACGCAGTATTTT. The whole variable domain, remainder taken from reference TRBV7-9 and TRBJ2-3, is DTGVSQNPRHKITKRGQNVTFRCDPISEHNRLYWYRQTLGQGPEFLTYFQNEAQLEKSRLLSDRFSAERPKGSFSTLEIQRTEQGDSAMYLCASSPGLAGGVTDTQYFGPGTRLTVL.

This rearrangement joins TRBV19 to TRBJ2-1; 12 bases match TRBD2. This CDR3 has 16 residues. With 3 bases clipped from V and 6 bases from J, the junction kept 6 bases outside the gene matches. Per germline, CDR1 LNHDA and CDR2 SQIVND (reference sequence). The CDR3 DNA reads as TGTGCCAGTAGTATCGCGACTAGCGGGGGAGGCAATGAGCAGTTCTTC. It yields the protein CASSIATSGGGNEQFF. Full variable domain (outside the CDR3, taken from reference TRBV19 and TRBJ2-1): DGGITQSPKYLFRKEGQNVTLSCEQNLNHDAMYWYRQDPGQGLRLIYYSQIVNDFQKGDIAEGYSVSREKKESFPLTVTSAQKNPTAFYLCASSIATSGGGNEQFFGPGTRLTVL.

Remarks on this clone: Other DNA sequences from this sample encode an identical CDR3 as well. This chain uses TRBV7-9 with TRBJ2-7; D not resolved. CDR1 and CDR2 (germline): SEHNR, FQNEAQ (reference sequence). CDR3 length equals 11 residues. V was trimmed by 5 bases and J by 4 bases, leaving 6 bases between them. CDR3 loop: CASSTYYEQYF. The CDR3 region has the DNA TGTGCCAGCAGCACCTATTACGAGCAGTACTTC.

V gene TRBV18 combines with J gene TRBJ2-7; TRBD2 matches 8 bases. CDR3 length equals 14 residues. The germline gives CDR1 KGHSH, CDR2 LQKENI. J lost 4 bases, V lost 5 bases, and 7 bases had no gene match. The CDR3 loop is CASSSSGGGYEQYF. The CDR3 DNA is TGTGCCAGCTCATCCTCGGGAGGGGGGTACGAGCAGTACTTC.

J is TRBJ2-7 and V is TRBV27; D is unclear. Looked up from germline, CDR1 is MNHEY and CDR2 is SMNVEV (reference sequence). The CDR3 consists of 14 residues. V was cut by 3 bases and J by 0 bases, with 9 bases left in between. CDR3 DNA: TGTGCCAGCAGTTTTCAGGTGGCCTCCTACGAGCAGTACTTC. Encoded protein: CASSFQVASYEQYF.

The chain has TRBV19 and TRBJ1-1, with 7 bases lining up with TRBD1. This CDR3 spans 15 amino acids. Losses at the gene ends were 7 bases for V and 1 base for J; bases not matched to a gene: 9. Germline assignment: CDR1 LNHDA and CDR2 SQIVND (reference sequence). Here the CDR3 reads CASNTLDRENTEAFF. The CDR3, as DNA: TGTGCCAGTAACACACTCGACAGGGAGAACACTGAAGCTTTCTTT.

The CDR3 is CASTHLAVGRTNTGELFF. DNA of the CDR3: TGTGCCAGCACCCACCTGGCGGTCGGGAGGACGAACACCGGGGAGCTGTTTTTT. This chain connects TRBV7-2 to TRBJ2-2; 7 bases map to TRBD2. CDR1 is SGHTA, CDR2 FQGNSA, per germline. This CDR3 has 18 residues. With 7 bases clipped from V and 0 bases from J, the junction kept 14 bases outside the gene matches.

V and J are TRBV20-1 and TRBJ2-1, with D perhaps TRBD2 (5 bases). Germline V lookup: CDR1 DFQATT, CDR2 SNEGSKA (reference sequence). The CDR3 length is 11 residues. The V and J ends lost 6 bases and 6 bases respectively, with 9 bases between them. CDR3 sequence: CSAQRSNEQFF. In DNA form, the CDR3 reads TGCAGTGCCCAGCGGTCCAATGAGCAGTTCTTC.

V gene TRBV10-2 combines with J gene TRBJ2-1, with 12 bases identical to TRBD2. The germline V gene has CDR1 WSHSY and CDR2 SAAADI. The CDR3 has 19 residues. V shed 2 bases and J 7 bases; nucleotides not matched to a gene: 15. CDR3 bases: TGCGCCAGCAGTGAGGATGGGAGTCTAGCGGGAGGGCCGTGGAATGAGCAGTTCTTC. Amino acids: CASSEDGSLAGGPWNEQFF.

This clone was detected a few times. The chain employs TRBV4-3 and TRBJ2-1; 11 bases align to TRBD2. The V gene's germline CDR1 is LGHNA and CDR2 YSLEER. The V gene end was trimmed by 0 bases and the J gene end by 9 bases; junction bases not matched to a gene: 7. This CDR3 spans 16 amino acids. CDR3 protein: CASSQDWPSGRTEQFF. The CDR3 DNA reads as TGCGCCAGCAGCCAAGATTGGCCTAGCGGGAGGACTGAGCAGTTCTTC.

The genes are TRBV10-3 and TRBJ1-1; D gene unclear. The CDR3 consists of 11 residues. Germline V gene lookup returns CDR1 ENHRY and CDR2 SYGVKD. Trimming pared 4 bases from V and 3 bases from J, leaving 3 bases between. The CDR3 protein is CAISADTEAFF. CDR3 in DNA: TGTGCCATCAGTGCGGACACTGAAGCTTTCTTT.

CDR3 residues: CASSLRRWGMWGGENTEAFF. The CDR3 nucleotides read TGTGCCAGCAGCTTAAGGCGGTGGGGTATGTGGGGCGGCGAGAACACTGAAGCTTTCTTT. V and J are TRBV7-8 and TRBJ1-1; D is perhaps TRBD1 (5 bases). CDR1 and CDR2 (germline): SGHVS, FQNEAQ. The CDR3 consists of 20 residues. V shed 2 bases and J shed 1 base, with 26 bases lying between them. Using reference TRBV7-8 and TRBJ1-1 for the parts outside the CDR3, the full variable domain is GAGVSQSPRYKVAKRGQDVALRCDPISGHVSLFWYQQALGQGPEFLTYFQNEAQLDKSGLPSDRFFAERPEGSVSTLKIQRTQQEDSAVYLCASSLRRWGMWGGENTEAFFGQGTRLTVV.

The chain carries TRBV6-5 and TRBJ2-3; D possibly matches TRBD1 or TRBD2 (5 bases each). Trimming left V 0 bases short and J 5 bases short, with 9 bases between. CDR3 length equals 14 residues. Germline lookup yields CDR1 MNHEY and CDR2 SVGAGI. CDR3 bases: TGTGCCAGCAGTTACTCGATGGGGGTAGATACGCAGTATTTT. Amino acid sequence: CASSYSMGVDTQYF.

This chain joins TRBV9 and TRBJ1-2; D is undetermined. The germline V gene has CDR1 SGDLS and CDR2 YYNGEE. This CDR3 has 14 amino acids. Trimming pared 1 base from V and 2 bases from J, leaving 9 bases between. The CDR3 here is CASSVMGANYGYTF. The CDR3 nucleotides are TGTGCCAGCAGCGTAATGGGAGCCAACTATGGCTACACCTTC.

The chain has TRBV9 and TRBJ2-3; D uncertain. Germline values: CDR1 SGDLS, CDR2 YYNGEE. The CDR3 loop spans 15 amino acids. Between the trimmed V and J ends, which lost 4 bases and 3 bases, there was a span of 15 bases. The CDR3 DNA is TGTGCCAGCAGCCAGAGTTCTGTCGGTACAGATACGCAGTATTTT. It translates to CASSQSSVGTDTQYF.

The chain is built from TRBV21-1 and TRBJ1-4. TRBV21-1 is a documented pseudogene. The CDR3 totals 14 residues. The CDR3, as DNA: TGTGCCAGCAGCAAGACGGTGGGAGAGGAAAAACTGTTTTTT. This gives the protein CASSKTVGEEKLFF.

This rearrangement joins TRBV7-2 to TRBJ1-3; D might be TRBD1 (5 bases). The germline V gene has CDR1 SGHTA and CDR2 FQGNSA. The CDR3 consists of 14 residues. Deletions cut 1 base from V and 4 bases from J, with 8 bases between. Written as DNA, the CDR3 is TGTGCCAGCAGCTTAGGAGGGGTAGGAAACACCATATATTTT. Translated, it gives CASSLGGVGNTIYF.

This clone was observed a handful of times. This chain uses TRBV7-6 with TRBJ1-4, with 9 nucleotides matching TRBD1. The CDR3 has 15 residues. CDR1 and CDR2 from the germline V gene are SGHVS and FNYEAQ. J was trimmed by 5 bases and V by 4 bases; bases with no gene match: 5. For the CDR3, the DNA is TGTGCCAGCAGCTATCTAGGACAGGGGAATGAAAAACTGTTTTTT. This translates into CASSYLGQGNEKLFF.

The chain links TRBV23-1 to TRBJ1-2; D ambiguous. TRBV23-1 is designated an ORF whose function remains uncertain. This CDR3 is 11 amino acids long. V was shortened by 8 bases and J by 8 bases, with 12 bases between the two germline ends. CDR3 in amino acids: CASLQKRGYTF. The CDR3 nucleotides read TGCGCCAGCCTCCAAAAAAGGGGCTACACCTTC.

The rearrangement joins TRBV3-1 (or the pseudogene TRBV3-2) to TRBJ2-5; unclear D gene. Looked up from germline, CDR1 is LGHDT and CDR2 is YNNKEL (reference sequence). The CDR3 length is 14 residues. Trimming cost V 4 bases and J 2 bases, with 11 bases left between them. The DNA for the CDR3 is TGTGCCAGCAGCCCAGGACCATTACAAGAGACCCAGTACTTC. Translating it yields CASSPGPLQETQYF.

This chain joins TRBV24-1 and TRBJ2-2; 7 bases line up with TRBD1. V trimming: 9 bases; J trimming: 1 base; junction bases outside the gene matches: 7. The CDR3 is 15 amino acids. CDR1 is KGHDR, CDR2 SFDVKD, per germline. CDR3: CATSNGQVNTGELFF. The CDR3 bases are TGTGCCACCTCTAATGGACAGGTGAACACCGGGGAGCTGTTTTTT.

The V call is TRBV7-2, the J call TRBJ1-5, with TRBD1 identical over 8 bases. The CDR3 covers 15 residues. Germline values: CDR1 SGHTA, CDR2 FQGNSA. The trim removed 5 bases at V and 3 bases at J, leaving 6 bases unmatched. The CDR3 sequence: CASSLDRDLNQPQHF. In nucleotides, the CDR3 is TGTGCCAGCAGCCTGGACAGGGACCTCAATCAGCCCCAGCATTTT.